A selection of T cell receptor beta chains follows, all from one sample in a study of T cell responses to AZD1222 COVID-19 vaccine. This table comes from immunoSEQ multiplex PCR, and its TCRdb copy is limited to in-frame clones, with some not included. The sample holds around 150,000 clones, about 87% seen once. The sequences come from peripheral blood, collected on day 0 of AZD1222 vaccination. The receptors shown here come from an adult in good health. CDR3s include the opening cysteine and the closing phenylalanine or tryptophan. Size is omitted from some rows. Given values are once, few, many or a class for expanded clones.

V	size	J	CDR3
TRBV29-1	NA	TRBJ2-7	CSVEDGRGEQYF
TRBV7-3	NA	TRBJ2-3	CASSSDTAAGGHDTQYF
TRBV24-1	NA	TRBJ1-5	CATSGEASNQPQHF
TRBV10-3	NA	TRBJ2-7	CAISESFGGEGEQYF
TRBV25-1	NA	TRBJ2-1	CASRQGARDEQFF
TRBV28	NA	TRBJ1-1	CASSLLVSEAFF
TRBV27	NA	TRBJ2-7	CASSLSPALYEQYF
TRBV30	NA	TRBJ1-2	CAWRPSGARYGYTF
TRBV29-1	NA	TRBJ1-2	CSVRDSGNYGYTF
TRBV27	NA	TRBJ2-5	CASRRGETQYF
TRBV7-3	NA	TRBJ1-6	CASSLMSTGTSSPLHF
TRBV11-1	NA	TRBJ2-1	CASSMDGQPYNEQFF
TRBV6-5	NA	TRBJ1-2	CASDPAGLGYGYTF
TRBV5-1	NA	TRBJ1-6	CASSLKGLLENSPLHF
TRBV2	NA	TRBJ1-2	CASTSAPQTNYGYTF
TRBV14	NA	TRBJ1-2	CASSQDLTGGAFGYTF
TRBV27	NA	TRBJ1-2	CASTRAGGVNYGYTF
TRBV6-5	once	TRBJ1-2	CASNYGGQGGYTF
TRBV10-3	NA	TRBJ2-3	CAILSIAGSTDTQYF
TRBV7-9	NA	TRBJ2-1	CASRLAGGPYNEQFF
TRBV20-1	NA	TRBJ2-7	CSASFLALSPYEQYF
TRBV5-1	NA	TRBJ1-1	CASSLLGGVNTEAFF
TRBV5-6	NA	TRBJ1-5	CASSLGVYSNQPQHF
TRBV3-1/TRBV3-2	NA	TRBJ2-7	CASSQDLAEVGEQYF
TRBV6-5	NA	TRBJ1-5	CASSHTNPRGQPQHF
TRBV2	NA	TRBJ1-2	CASSESIQYGYTF
TRBV2	NA	TRBJ2-3	CASRQFTDTQYF
TRBV19	NA	TRBJ1-5	CASSLLADYSNQPQHF
TRBV15	NA	TRBJ2-1	CATSREGAGMTYNEQFF
TRBV19	NA	TRBJ1-1	CAARDQFTPNTEAFF
TRBV2	NA	TRBJ1-1	CASISDRVGVSTEAFF
TRBV29-1	NA	TRBJ1-2	CSAPVGGYGYTF
TRBV27	NA	TRBJ1-4	CASSLRWQGTEKLFF
TRBV10-3	NA	TRBJ2-7	CAIRRDGGPYEQYF
TRBV6-2/TRBV6-3	NA	TRBJ2-5	CASSELAGGLQETQYF
TRBV5-4	NA	TRBJ1-2	CASSLVDIILSNGYTF
TRBV5-6	NA	TRBJ1-2	CASSPLVPGGAYGYTF
TRBV6-1	NA	TRBJ1-1	CASSEGETFEAFF
TRBV7-3	NA	TRBJ2-5	CASSFTPSLETQYF
TRBV18	NA	TRBJ2-7	CASSPSRELKRQYF
TRBV3-1/TRBV3-2	NA	TRBJ1-4	CASSQEEQFSNEKLFF
TRBV7-9	NA	TRBJ2-1	CASSGFSGSSYNEQFF
TRBV10-3	NA	TRBJ1-3	CAISSDRSSGNTIYF
TRBV10-3	NA	TRBJ1-6	CAISEDRVQNSPLHF
TRBV4-3	NA	TRBJ2-5	CASSQDRTGGLLAAQYF
TRBV7-3	NA	TRBJ1-6	CASSLQGAGSPLHF
TRBV29-1	NA	TRBJ1-2	CSVPGQGEHYGYTF
TRBV9	once	TRBJ1-1	CASSVALRNTEAFF
TRBV9	NA	TRBJ1-3	CASSAQTGGAGNTIYF
TRBV7-2	NA	TRBJ2-5	CASSAPLGRRLETQYF
TRBV20-1	NA	TRBJ2-7	CSASTLSGSYEQYF
TRBV28	once	TRBJ1-2	CASKSPRGRDYGYTF